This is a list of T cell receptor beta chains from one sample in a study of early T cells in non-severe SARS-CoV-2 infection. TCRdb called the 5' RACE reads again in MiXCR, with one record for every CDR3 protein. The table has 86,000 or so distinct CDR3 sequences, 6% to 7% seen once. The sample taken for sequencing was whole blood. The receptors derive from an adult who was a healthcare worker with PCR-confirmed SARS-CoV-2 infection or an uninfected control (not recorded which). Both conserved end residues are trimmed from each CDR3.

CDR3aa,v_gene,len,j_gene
ASSDTTGGSEKLF,TRBV9,13,TRBJ1-4
ASSQDLQGVKLF,TRBV14,12,TRBJ1-4
ASKGLAGADTQY,TRBV7-2,12,TRBJ2-3
ASGSAGEETQY,TRBV10-1,11,TRBJ2-5
ASSLSAQGSNSPLH,TRBV7-8,14,TRBJ1-6
ASRSADRAYEQY,TRBV6-6,12,TRBJ2-7
ASSVGLRENTEAF,TRBV9,13,TRBJ1-1
ASSPQDGSVGTQY,TRBV7-7,13,TRBJ2-5
SVDSNYGYT,TRBV29-1,9,TRBJ1-2
ASSIAQGGKNEQF,TRBV6-6,13,TRBJ2-1
AISESADTQY,TRBV10-3,10,TRBJ2-3
ASSYDGSGLTITYEQY,TRBV5-1,16,TRBJ2-7
AWSRGNQDGYT,TRBV30,11,TRBJ1-2
AWSVLQNIQY,TRBV30,10,TRBJ2-4
VSSLVADGAYEQY,TRBV12-3/TRBV12-4,13,TRBJ2-7
SATRSTNPNGDEQF,TRBV20-1,14,TRBJ2-1
SVMPLQTGGYEQY,TRBV29-1,13,TRBJ2-7
ASSLNRGPNEKLF,TRBV7-6,13,TRBJ1-4
ASSSPGGTYEQY,TRBV7-2,12,TRBJ2-7
ASSLRPAGQPQH,TRBV7-6,12,TRBJ1-5
ASRNDGGSFGYT,TRBV6-6,12,TRBJ1-2
ASTPRTGPNYGYT,TRBV18,13,TRBJ1-2
ASSPRATPENEQF,TRBV4-1,13,TRBJ2-1
SARRTGTTDTQY,TRBV20-1,12,TRBJ2-3
ASSPDGRSPYEQY,TRBV5-1,13,TRBJ2-7
ASSLRVQETQY,TRBV18,11,TRBJ2-5
ASNPNWGNTEAF,TRBV12-3/TRBV12-4,12,TRBJ1-1
ASSSYGPSNYGYT,TRBV28,13,TRBJ1-2
ASRSAGVVDTQY,TRBV2,12,TRBJ2-3
SVGGGEYGYT,TRBV29-1,10,TRBJ1-2
ASSLGQSYEQY,TRBV5-1,11,TRBJ2-7
ASSFLQGTYGYT,TRBV7-9,12,TRBJ1-2
AISGGGTDTQY,TRBV10-3,11,TRBJ2-3
ASSLRGDGYT,TRBV5-1,10,TRBJ1-2
ASSYGQDTYGYT,TRBV6-5,12,TRBJ1-2
ASSEEGQTFYEQY,TRBV6-1,13,TRBJ2-7
ASSNRVGEQY,TRBV7-2,10,TRBJ2-7
ASSPGQVWSEQF,TRBV12-3/TRBV12-4,12,TRBJ2-1
ASSEIGAGDFSDTQY,TRBV25-1,15,TRBJ2-3
SARGPWNTEAF,TRBV20-1,11,TRBJ1-1
ASSTSTGEDQPQH,TRBV19,13,TRBJ1-5
ASNPGLAGPTDTQY,TRBV25-1,14,TRBJ2-3
ASSPLGQGRTDTQY,TRBV7-9,14,TRBJ2-3
ASSSTGDYYGYT,TRBV5-1,12,TRBJ1-2
ASSTSGSYEQY,TRBV6-6,11,TRBJ2-7
ARGFTRPRGNQPQH,TRBV12-3/TRBV12-4,14,TRBJ1-5
ASSKRQGSGETQY,TRBV3-1,13,TRBJ2-5
AWSEGMWTEAF,TRBV30,11,TRBJ1-1
ASSSRASTDTQY,TRBV13,12,TRBJ2-3
ASSNGYEQY,TRBV13,9,TRBJ2-7
ASSHRRGARTEAF,TRBV11-1,13,TRBJ1-1
ASSPRSGGSYEQY,TRBV7-2,13,TRBJ2-7
SADRAGNTDTQY,TRBV29-1,12,TRBJ2-3
ATGQGVPDTQY,TRBV5-5,11,TRBJ2-3
SASAGAGDEQY,TRBV20-1,11,TRBJ2-7